These T cell receptor beta chains were read from a single sample in a study of human T cells and chemical hapten exposure. TCRdb reprocessed the RACE reads via MiXCR and lists one record per CDR3 protein. The sample holds approximately 52,000 distinct CDR3 sequences, approximately 9.5% seen once. The sequenced sample was whole blood, obtained in connection with sensitization to the hapten diphenylcyclopropenone (DPC). The origin of the receptors is a woman in her 30s with alopecia areata. Some clones in this sample may be carry-over from other donors' samples. Each CDR3 is given with its conserved first and last residue. A D gene is named only where the DNA matches it firmly. Some rows have no size entry. The others give once, few or many, or a class for an expanded clone.

-	TRBJ2-3	TRBV5-1	few	CATQREGATDTQYF	TGCGCCACCCAAAGGGAGGGGGCCACAGATACGCAGTATTTT
-	TRBJ2-5	TRBV7-9	few	CASNLRGYKGETQYF	TGTGCCAGCAACCTCCGGGGGTATAAGGGAGAGACCCAGTACTTC
-	TRBJ2-7	TRBV12-3/TRBV12-4	-	CASSFWRPYEQYF	TGTGCCAGCAGTTTCTGGAGGCCCTACGAGCAGTACTTC
TRBD1	TRBJ2-1	TRBV27	few	CASSNRGTEQFF	TGTGCCAGCAGTAACAGGGGAACTGAGCAGTTCTTC
TRBD1	TRBJ1-2	TRBV5-1	few	CASSTPGTVYGYTF	TGCGCCAGCAGCACCCCCGGGACAGTCTATGGCTACACCTTC
TRBD2	TRBJ2-7	TRBV5-1	few	CASSSDPGLAGAKLREQYF	TGCGCCAGCAGCAGTGACCCAGGACTAGCGGGGGCGAAACTACGGGAGCAGTACTTC
-	TRBJ2-1	TRBV9	-	CASAGWGGGEQFF	TGTGCCAGCGCGGGTTGGGGGGGCGGTGAGCAGTTCTTC
TRBD2	TRBJ2-3	TRBV2	-	CASSNSGGRRDTQYF	TGTGCCAGCAGTAATAGCGGGGGACGTCGGGATACGCAGTATTTT
-	TRBJ2-3	TRBV7-9	many	CASTHKGSTDTQYF	TGTGCCAGCACCCATAAAGGTAGCACAGATACGCAGTATTTT
-	TRBJ2-7	TRBV27	few	CASSFRRGLGEQYF	TGTGCCAGCAGTTTTAGGAGGGGGCTAGGTGAGCAGTACTTC
TRBD2	TRBJ2-7	TRBV9	few	CASSVGLAGLGYEQYF	TGTGCCAGCAGCGTAGGACTAGCGGGTCTCGGCTACGAGCAGTACTTC
-	TRBJ2-1	TRBV7-2	many	CASSLAPPRNEQFF	TGTGCCAGCAGCTTAGCGCCCCCTAGGAATGAGCAGTTCTTC
-	TRBJ1-1	TRBV12-3/TRBV12-4	many	CASSLMGAKAEAFF	TGTGCCAGCAGTTTAATGGGGGCTAAGGCTGAAGCTTTCTTT
-	TRBJ1-2	TRBV2	few	CASSGGPPYGYTF	TGTGCCAGCAGTGGGGGGCCACCCTATGGCTACACCTTC
-	TRBJ1-4	TRBV28	many	CASSLAGAEEKLFF	TGTGCCAGCAGTTTAGCAGGGGCAGAGGAAAAACTGTTTTTT
-	TRBJ2-3	TRBV7-3	few	CASSLIPQEQPSTDTQYF	TGTGCCAGCAGCTTAATTCCCCAGGAACAGCCTTCCACAGATACGCAGTATTTT
TRBD1	TRBJ1-1	TRBV7-2	-	CASSWDRGVTEAFF	TGTGCCAGCAGCTGGGACAGGGGGGTCACTGAAGCTTTCTTT
-	TRBJ1-2	TRBV7-8	few	CASSVRTDPFGYGYTF	TGTGCCAGCAGCGTCCGGACAGACCCTTTTGGCTATGGCTACACCTTC